The present entry profiles one TCR beta chain with its context. The sample belongs to a study of control samples from healthy donors and cancer patients. This table comes from immunoSEQ multiplex PCR, and its TCRdb copy is limited to in-frame clones, with some not included. Of around 78,000 clones in the sample, 90% to 95% were seen once. The receptor's source is a woman in her late teens or twenties in good health. Sequenced material: blood.

CDR3 sequence (DNA): TGTGCCAGCAGCCAAAGGGGACGGCCCCTGCAAGAGACCCAGTACTTC. Translation: CASSQRGRPLQETQYF. The V call is TRBV3-1 (or the pseudogene TRBV3-2), the J call TRBJ2-5; D might be TRBD1 or TRBD2, each matching 5 bases. The germline V gene has CDR1 LGHDT and CDR2 YNNKEL (reference sequence). This CDR3 region has 16 residues. Trimming removed 2 bases from V and 2 bases from J, with 15 bases in between.